Listed below are T cell receptor beta chains from one sample, sequenced in a study of vaccination and CD4 T cells after COVID-19. No antigen is known for these receptors. TCRdb passed the PCR reads through MiXCR, listing each CDR3 protein once. This sample has about 10,000 distinct CDR3 sequences, with about 34% found just once. The material sequenced was CD4+ T cells from blood, cultured in vitro. The receptors here all came from a human donor in good health. Both conserved end residues are part of each CDR3. The order of the fields is D gene, J gene, clone size, V gene, CDR3 length, CDR3 DNA, CDR3 protein. The D gene is left open where the match is weak. Where a row states a size, it is once, few, many or the class of an expanded clone; other rows omit it.

D gene: TRBD1
J gene: TRBJ2-7
clone size: .
V gene: TRBV20-1
CDR3 length: 13
CDR3 DNA: TGCAGTGCTAGAGCCGGGACAGGGCGGGAGCAGTACTTC
CDR3 protein: CSARAGTGREQYF

D gene: .
J gene: TRBJ2-2
clone size: once
V gene: TRBV6-1
CDR3 length: 14
CDR3 DNA: TGTGCCAGCAGCCCGACCCCTCCTTTGGGGGAGCTGTTTTTT
CDR3 protein: CASSPTPPLGELFF

D gene: TRBD2
J gene: TRBJ2-2
clone size: .
V gene: TRBV11-2
CDR3 length: 17
CDR3 DNA: TGTGCCAGCAGCCGGCGGCAAAGCGGGGCGAACACCGGGGAGCTGTTTTTT
CDR3 protein: CASSRRQSGANTGELFF

D gene: .
J gene: TRBJ2-5
clone size: .
V gene: TRBV5-1
CDR3 length: 14
CDR3 DNA: TGCGCCAGCAGCTGGGGGGACGGCCAAGAGACCCAGTACTTC
CDR3 protein: CASSWGDGQETQYF

D gene: TRBD2
J gene: TRBJ2-5
clone size: .
V gene: TRBV7-2
CDR3 length: 15
CDR3 DNA: TGTGCCAGCAGCCTTATGGGACTAGGTGGAGAGACCCAGTACTTC
CDR3 protein: CASSLMGLGGETQYF

D gene: TRBD2
J gene: TRBJ2-5
clone size: medium-sized
V gene: TRBV20-1
CDR3 length: 14
CDR3 DNA: TGCAGTGCGTCACCGGGGACTAATCAAGAGACCCAGTACTTC
CDR3 protein: CSASPGTNQETQYF

D gene: .
J gene: TRBJ1-5
clone size: few
V gene: TRBV2
CDR3 length: 14
CDR3 DNA: TGTGCCAGCAGTGAACGACAGGCTGATCAGCCCCAGCATTTT
CDR3 protein: CASSERQADQPQHF

D gene: .
J gene: TRBJ1-2
clone size: .
V gene: TRBV7-2
CDR3 length: 13
CDR3 DNA: TGTGCCAGCCTTGCGGGGGGACTCGGGGGCTACGCCTTC
CDR3 protein: CASLAGGLGGYAF

D gene: .
J gene: TRBJ2-7
clone size: once
V gene: TRBV2
CDR3 length: 12
CDR3 DNA: TGTGCCAGCAACCCTCAACCTGCGGAGCAGTACTTC
CDR3 protein: CASNPQPAEQYF

D gene: .
J gene: TRBJ2-1
clone size: few
V gene: TRBV12-3/TRBV12-4
CDR3 length: 14
CDR3 DNA: TGTGCCAGCAGTTTACGGTCAGCTCGGGACGAGCAGTTCTTC
CDR3 protein: CASSLRSARDEQFF

D gene: TRBD1
J gene: TRBJ2-7
clone size: .
V gene: TRBV7-3
CDR3 length: 14
CDR3 DNA: TGTGCCAGCAGCTTAAGACAGGGTCCGTACGAGCAGTACTTC
CDR3 protein: CASSLRQGPYEQYF

D gene: TRBD1
J gene: TRBJ1-3
clone size: .
V gene: TRBV7-2
CDR3 length: 16
CDR3 DNA: TGTGCCAGCAGCAGGGGACAGGGTAAAGGGGGAAACACCATATATTTT
CDR3 protein: CASSRGQGKGGNTIYF

D gene: TRBD2
J gene: TRBJ2-2
clone size: few
V gene: TRBV20-1
CDR3 length: 16
CDR3 DNA: TGCAGTGCTAGCGGGGTAGCGGGTGTTCTCACCGGGGAGCTGTTTTTT
CDR3 protein: CSASGVAGVLTGELFF

D gene: TRBD1
J gene: TRBJ1-5
clone size: few
V gene: TRBV28
CDR3 length: 16
CDR3 DNA: TGTGCCAGCAGACACCGGACAGGGAGTAGCAATCAGCCCCAGCATTTT
CDR3 protein: CASRHRTGSSNQPQHF

D gene: .
J gene: TRBJ2-7
clone size: .
V gene: TRBV11-2
CDR3 length: 14
CDR3 DNA: TGTGCCAGCAGCTTAGGGCTAGGTTCCTACGAGCAGTACTTC
CDR3 protein: CASSLGLGSYEQYF

D gene: TRBD1
J gene: TRBJ2-5
clone size: .
V gene: TRBV7-7
CDR3 length: 15
CDR3 DNA: TGTGCTAGCAGCTTCCTCCCGGACAGGGAAGAGACCCAGTACTTC
CDR3 protein: CASSFLPDREETQYF

D gene: .
J gene: TRBJ1-2
clone size: .
V gene: TRBV19
CDR3 length: 13
CDR3 DNA: TGTGCCAGTAGTATACCCGGGCTCCATGGCTACACCTTC
CDR3 protein: CASSIPGLHGYTF

D gene: TRBD2
J gene: TRBJ2-2
clone size: .
V gene: TRBV6-5
CDR3 length: 12
CDR3 DNA: TGTGCCAGCAGTTGGACTAGCGGGGAGCTGTTTTTT
CDR3 protein: CASSWTSGELFF

D gene: TRBD1
J gene: TRBJ2-6
clone size: .
V gene: TRBV7-3
CDR3 length: 18
CDR3 DNA: TGTGCCAGCAGCTTAACCGGGACAGCCTTCTCTGGGGCCAACGTCCTGACTTTC
CDR3 protein: CASSLTGTAFSGANVLTF

D gene: .
J gene: TRBJ1-5
clone size: medium-sized
V gene: TRBV21-1
CDR3 length: 15
CDR3 DNA: TGTGCCAGCAGCCCCCGCAGGGATAGCAATCAGCCCCAGCATTTT
CDR3 protein: CASSPRRDSNQPQHF

D gene: .
J gene: TRBJ2-7
clone size: .
V gene: TRBV6-1
CDR3 length: 14
CDR3 DNA: TGTGCCAGCAATGAAGCGGCTTTTCAGGGCACTGGGTACTTC
CDR3 protein: CASNEAAFQGTGYF

D gene: .
J gene: TRBJ2-7
clone size: .
V gene: TRBV29-1
CDR3 length: 14
CDR3 DNA: TGCAGCGTTGTTCCGGGGGATGGGACCTACGAGCAGTACTTC
CDR3 protein: CSVVPGDGTYEQYF

D gene: .
J gene: TRBJ2-2
clone size: few
V gene: TRBV18
CDR3 length: 14
CDR3 DNA: TGTGCCAGCTCACTCAGAAGGGACACCGGGGAGCTGTTTTTT
CDR3 protein: CASSLRRDTGELFF

D gene: .
J gene: TRBJ1-1
clone size: .
V gene: TRBV11-2
CDR3 length: 13
CDR3 DNA: TGTGCCAGCACCTCGGTCCTCATCTCTGAAGCTTTCTTT
CDR3 protein: CASTSVLISEAFF

D gene: TRBD2
J gene: TRBJ2-1
clone size: few
V gene: TRBV6-1
CDR3 length: 13
CDR3 DNA: TGTGCCAGCGGGACTAGCTTATACAATGAGCAGTTCTTC
CDR3 protein: CASGTSLYNEQFF

D gene: .
J gene: TRBJ1-2
clone size: .
V gene: TRBV6-1
CDR3 length: 12
CDR3 DNA: TGTGCCAGCAGACGAGATAACTATGGCTACACCTTC
CDR3 protein: CASRRDNYGYTF